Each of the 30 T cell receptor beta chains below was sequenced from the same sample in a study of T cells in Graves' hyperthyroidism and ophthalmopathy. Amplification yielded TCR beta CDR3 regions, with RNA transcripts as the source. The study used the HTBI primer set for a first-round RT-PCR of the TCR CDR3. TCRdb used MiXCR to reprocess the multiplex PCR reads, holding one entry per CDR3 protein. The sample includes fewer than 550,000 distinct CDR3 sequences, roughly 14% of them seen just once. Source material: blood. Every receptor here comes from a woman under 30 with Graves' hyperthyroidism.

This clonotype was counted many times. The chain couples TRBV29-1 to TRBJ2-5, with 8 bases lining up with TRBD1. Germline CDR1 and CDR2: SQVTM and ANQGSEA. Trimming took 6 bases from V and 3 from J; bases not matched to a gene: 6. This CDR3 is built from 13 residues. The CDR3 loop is CSVYRQGKETQYF. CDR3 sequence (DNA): TGCAGCGTCTATCGACAGGGGAAAGAGACCCAGTACTTC.

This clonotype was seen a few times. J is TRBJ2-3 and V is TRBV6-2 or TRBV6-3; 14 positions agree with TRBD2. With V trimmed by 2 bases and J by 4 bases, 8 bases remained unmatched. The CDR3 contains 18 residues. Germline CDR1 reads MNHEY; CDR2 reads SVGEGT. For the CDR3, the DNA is TGTGCCAGCAGTTACCTCCCCCGACTAGCGGGGGGGTCAGATACGCAGTATTTT. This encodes CASSYLPRLAGGSDTQYF.

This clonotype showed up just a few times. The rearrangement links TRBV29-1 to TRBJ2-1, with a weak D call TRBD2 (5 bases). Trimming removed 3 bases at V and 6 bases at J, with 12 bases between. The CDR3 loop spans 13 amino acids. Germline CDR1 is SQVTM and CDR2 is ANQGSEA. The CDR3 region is CSVDVATSNEQFF. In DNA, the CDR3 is TGCAGCGTTGATGTAGCGACCTCCAATGAGCAGTTCTTC.

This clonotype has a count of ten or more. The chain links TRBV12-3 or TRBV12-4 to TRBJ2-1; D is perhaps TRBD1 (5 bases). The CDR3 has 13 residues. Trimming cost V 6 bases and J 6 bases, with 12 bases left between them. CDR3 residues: CASSPTDTNEQFF. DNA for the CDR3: TGTGCCAGCAGCCCGACAGACACCAATGAGCAGTTCTTC.

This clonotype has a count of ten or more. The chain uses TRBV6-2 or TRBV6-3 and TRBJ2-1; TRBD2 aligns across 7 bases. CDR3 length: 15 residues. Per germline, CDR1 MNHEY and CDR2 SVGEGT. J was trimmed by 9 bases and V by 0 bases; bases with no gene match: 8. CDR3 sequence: CASSYSNSGASEQFF. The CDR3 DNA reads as TGTGCCAGCAGTTACTCGAACAGCGGGGCTAGTGAGCAGTTCTTC.

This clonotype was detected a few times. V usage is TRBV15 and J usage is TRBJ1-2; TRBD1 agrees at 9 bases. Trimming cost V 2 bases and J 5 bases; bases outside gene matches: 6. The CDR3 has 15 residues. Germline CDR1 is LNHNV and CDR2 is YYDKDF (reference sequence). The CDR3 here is CATSRHRGQGYGYTF. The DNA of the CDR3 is TGTGCCACCAGCAGACACAGGGGGCAGGGGTATGGCTACACCTTC.

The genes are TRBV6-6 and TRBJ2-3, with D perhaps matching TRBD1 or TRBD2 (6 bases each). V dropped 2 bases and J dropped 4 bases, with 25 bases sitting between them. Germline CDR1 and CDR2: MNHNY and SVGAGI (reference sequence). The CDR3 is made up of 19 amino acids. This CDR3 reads CASSYPRKETRGVPDTQYF. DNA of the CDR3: TGTGCCAGCAGTTACCCGAGGAAAGAGACTAGGGGGGTCCCAGATACGCAGTATTTT.

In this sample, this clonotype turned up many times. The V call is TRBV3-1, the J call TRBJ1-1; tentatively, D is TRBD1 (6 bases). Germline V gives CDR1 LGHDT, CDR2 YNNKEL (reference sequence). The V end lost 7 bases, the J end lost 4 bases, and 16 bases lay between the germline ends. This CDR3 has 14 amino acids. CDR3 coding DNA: TGTGCCAGCACCCTCAGGGAGGGGGGCACTGAAGCTTTCTTT. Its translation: CASTLREGGTEAFF.

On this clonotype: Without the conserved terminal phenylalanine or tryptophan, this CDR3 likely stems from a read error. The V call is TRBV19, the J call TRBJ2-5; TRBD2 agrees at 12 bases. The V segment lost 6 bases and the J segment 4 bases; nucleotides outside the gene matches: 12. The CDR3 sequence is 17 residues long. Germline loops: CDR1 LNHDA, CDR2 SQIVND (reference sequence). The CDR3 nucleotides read TGTGCCAGTAGAAAGAGGACTAGCGGGGAGTGGACAGAGACCCAGTACCTC. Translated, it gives CASRKRTSGEWTETQYL.

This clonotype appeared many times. The CDR3 sequence: CSARDLSGTEAFF. Written as DNA, the CDR3 is TGCAGTGCTAGAGACTTGTCCGGGACTGAAGCTTTCTTT. The chain employs TRBV20-1 and TRBJ1-1, with D hard to call. CDR1 and CDR2 (germline): DFQATT, SNEGSKA (reference sequence). V lost 0 bases to trimming and J lost 5 bases, with 10 bases between them. This CDR3 has 13 residues.

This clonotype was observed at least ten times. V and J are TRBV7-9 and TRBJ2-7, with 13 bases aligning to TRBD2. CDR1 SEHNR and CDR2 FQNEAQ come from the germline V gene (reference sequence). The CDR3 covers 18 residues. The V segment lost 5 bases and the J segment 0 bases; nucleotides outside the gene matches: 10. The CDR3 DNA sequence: TGTGCCAGCAGCCCCGGACTAGCGGGAGCAAAGGTCTCCTACGAGCAGTACTTC. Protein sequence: CASSPGLAGAKVSYEQYF.

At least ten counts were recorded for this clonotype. CDR3 bases: TGTGCCAGCAGCTTAGGCCGACAGGGAAGGAGCAATCAGCCCCAGCATTTT. Amino acid sequence: CASSLGRQGRSNQPQHF. This chain links TRBV11-2 with TRBJ1-5; TRBD1 aligns across 7 bases. The ends lost 1 base at V and 1 base at J; junction bases unmatched: 7. The CDR3 length is 17 residues. The germline CDR1 and CDR2 sequences are SGHAT and FQNNGV.

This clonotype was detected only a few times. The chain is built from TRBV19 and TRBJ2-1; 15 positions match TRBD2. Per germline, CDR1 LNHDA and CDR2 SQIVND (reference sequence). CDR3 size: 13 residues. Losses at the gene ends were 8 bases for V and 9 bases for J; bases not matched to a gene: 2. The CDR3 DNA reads TGTGCCAGTTCGGGACTAGCGGGGGGTGAGCAGTTCTTC. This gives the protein CASSGLAGGEQFF.

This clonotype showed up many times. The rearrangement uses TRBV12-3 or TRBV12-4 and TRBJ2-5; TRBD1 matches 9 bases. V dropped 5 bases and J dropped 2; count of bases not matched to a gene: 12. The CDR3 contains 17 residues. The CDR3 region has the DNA TGTGCCAGCAGTACCGGACAGGGGCTCCCGTATCAAGAGACCCAGTACTTC. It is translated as CASSTGQGLPYQETQYF.

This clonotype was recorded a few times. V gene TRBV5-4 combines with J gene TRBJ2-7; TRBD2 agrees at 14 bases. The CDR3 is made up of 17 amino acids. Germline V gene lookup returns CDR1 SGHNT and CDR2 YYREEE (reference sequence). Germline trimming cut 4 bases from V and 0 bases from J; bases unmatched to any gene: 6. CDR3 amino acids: CASSVTGTSGSSYEQYF. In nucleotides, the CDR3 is TGTGCCAGCAGCGTAACCGGGACTAGCGGGAGCTCCTACGAGCAGTACTTC. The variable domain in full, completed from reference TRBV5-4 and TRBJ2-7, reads ETGVTQSPTHLIKTRGQQVTLRCSSQSGHNTVSWYQQALGQGPQFIFQYYREEENGRGNFPPRFSGLQFPNYSSELNVNALELDDSALYLCASSVTGTSGSSYEQYFGPGTRLTVT.

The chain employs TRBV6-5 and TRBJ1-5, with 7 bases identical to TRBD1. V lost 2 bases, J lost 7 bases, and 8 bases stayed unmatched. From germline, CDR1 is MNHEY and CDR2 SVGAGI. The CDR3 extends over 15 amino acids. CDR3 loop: CASSYDNRGGQPQHF. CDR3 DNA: TGTGCCAGCAGTTACGACAACAGGGGAGGGCAGCCCCAGCATTTT.

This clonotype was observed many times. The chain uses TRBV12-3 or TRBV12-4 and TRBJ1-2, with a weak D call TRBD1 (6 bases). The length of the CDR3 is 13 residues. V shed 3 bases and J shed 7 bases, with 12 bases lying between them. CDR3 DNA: TGTGCCAGCAGTTTTGCAGGGGCCTTTGGCTACACCTTC. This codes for CASSFAGAFGYTF.

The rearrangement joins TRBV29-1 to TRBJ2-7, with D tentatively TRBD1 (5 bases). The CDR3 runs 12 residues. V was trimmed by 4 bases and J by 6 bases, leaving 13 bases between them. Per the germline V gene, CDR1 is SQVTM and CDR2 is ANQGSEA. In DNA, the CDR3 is TGCAGCGTTGCCAGGGAAGGGCGCGAGCAGTACTTC. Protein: CSVAREGREQYF.

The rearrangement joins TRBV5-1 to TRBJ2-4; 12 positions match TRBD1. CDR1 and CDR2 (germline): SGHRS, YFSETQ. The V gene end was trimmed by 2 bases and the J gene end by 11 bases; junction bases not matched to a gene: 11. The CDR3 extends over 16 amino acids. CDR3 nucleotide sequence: TGCGCCAGCAGCTTTTCGGGACAGGGGGCGGGGAACGTTCAGTACTTC. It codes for CASSFSGQGAGNVQYF.

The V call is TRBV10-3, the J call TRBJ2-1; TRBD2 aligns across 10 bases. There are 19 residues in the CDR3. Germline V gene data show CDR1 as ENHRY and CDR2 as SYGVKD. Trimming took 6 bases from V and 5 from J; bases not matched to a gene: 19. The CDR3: CAISGAGSGRALNDNEQFF. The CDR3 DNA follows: TGTGCCATCAGCGGGGCGGGAAGCGGGAGGGCCCTCAACGACAATGAGCAGTTCTTC.

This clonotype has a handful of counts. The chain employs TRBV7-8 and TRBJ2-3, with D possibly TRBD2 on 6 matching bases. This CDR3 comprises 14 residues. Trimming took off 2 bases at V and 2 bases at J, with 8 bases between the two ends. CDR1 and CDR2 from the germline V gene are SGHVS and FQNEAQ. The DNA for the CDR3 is TGTGCCAGCAGCTTATGGACTACCACAGATACGCAGTATTTT. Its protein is CASSLWTTTDTQYF.

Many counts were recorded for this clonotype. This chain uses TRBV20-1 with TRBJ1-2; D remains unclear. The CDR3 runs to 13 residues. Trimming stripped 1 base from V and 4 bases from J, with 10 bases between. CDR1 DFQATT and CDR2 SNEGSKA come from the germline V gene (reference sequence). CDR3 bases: TGCAGTGCTAGAGTGTCAGTCCCCTATGGCTACACCTTC. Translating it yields CSARVSVPYGYTF.

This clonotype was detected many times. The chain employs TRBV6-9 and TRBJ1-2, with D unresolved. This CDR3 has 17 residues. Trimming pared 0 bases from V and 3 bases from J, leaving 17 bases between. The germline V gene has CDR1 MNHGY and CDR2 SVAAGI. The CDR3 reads CASSYSWAAQEDYGYTF. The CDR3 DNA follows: TGTGCCAGCAGTTATTCTTGGGCCGCCCAGGAAGACTATGGCTACACCTTC.

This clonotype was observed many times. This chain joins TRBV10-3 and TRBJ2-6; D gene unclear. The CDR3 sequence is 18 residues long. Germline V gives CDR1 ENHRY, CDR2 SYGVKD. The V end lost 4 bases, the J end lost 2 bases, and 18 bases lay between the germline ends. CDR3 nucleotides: TGTGCCATCAGTGTTGGGCCGCCGAACGGCCCTGGGGCCAACGTCCTGACTTTC. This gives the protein CAISVGPPNGPGANVLTF.

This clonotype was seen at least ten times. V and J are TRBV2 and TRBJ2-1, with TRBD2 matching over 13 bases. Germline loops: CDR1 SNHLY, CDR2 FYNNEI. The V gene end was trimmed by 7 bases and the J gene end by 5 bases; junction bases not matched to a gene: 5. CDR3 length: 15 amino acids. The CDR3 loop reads CASTGTSGVNNEQFF. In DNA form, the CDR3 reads TGTGCCAGCACTGGGACTAGCGGGGTAAACAATGAGCAGTTCTTC.

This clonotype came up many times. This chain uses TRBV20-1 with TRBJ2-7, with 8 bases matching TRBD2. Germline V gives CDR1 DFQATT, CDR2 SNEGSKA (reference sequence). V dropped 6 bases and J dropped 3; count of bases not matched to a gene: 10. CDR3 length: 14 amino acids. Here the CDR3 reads CSAAPGGGFYEQYF. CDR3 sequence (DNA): TGCAGTGCAGCACCGGGCGGGGGGTTCTACGAGCAGTACTTC.

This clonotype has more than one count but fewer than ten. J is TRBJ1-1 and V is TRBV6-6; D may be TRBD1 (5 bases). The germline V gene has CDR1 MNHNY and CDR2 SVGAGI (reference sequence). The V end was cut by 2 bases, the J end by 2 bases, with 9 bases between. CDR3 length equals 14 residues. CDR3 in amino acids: CASSYEGLNTEAFF. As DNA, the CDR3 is TGTGCCAGCAGTTACGAGGGGCTAAACACTGAAGCTTTCTTT.

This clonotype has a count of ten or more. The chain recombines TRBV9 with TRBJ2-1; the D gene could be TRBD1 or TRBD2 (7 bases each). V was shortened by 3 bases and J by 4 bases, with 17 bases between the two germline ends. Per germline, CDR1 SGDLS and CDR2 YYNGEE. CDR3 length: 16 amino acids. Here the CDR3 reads CASSGRRGRGYNEQFF. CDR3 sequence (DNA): TGTGCCAGCAGCGGAAGAAGGGGGCGGGGGTACAATGAGCAGTTCTTC.

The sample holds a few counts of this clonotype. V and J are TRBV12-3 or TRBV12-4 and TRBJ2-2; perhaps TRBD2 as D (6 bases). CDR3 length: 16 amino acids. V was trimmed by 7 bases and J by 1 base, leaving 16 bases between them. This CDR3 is CASNLGGTGNTGELFF. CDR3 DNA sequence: TGTGCCAGCAACCTTGGGGGGACTGGGAACACCGGGGAGCTGTTTTTT.

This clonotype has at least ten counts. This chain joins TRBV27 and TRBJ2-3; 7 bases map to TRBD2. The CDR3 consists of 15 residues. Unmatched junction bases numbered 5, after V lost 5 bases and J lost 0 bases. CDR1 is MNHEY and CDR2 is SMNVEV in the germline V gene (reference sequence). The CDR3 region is CASSVRGGSTDTQYF. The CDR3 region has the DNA TGTGCCAGCAGTGTGCGGGGAGGGAGCACAGATACGCAGTATTTT.